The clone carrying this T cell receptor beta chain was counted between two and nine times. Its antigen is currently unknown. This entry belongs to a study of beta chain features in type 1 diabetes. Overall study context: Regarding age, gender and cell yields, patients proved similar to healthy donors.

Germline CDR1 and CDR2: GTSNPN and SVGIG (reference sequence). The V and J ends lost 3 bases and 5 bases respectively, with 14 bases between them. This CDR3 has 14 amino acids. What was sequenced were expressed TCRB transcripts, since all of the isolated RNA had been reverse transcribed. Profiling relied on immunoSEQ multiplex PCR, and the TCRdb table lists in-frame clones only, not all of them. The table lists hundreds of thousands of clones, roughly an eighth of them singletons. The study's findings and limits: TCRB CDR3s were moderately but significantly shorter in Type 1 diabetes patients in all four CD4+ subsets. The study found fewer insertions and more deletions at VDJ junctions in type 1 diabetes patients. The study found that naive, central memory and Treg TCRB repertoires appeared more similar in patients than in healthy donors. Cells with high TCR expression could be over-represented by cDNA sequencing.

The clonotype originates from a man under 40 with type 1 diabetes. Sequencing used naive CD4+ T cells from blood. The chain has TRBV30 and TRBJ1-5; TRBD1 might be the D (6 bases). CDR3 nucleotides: TGTGCCTGGAGCGTTGGACAGCTCGATCAGCCCCAGCATTTT. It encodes CAWSVGQLDQPQHF.